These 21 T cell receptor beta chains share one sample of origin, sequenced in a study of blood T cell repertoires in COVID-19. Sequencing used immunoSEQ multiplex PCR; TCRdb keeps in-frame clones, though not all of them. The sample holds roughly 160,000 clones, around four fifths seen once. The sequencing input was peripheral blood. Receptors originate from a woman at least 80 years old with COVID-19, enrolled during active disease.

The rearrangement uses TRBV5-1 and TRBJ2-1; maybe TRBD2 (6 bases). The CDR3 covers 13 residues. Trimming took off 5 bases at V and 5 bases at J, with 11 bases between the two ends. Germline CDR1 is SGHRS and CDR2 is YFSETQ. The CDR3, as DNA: TGCGCCAGCAGGCGGGACTCAGACAATGAGCAGTTCTTC. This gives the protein CASRRDSDNEQFF.

The CDR3 reads CASSLGRTATNEKLFF. CDR3 nucleotide sequence: TGTGCCAGCTCACTGGGGCGGACAGCCACTAATGAAAAACTGTTTTTT. This sequence joins TRBV18 and TRBJ1-4; the D gene is possibly TRBD1 (6 bases). CDR3 length: 16 amino acids. The germline gives CDR1 KGHSH, CDR2 LQKENI. Trimming cost V 4 bases and J 2 bases, with 14 bases left between them.

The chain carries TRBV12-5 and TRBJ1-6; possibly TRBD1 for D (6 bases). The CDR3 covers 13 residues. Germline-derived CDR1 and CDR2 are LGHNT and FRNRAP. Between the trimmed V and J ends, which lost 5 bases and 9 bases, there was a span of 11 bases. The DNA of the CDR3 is TGTGCTAGTGGTCCCGGGGGGGCTTCACCCCTCCACTTT. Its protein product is CASGPGGASPLHF.

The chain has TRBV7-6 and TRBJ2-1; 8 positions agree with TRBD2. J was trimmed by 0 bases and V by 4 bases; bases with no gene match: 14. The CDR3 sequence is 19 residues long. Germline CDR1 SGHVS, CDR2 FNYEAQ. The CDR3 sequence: CASSSQTGGGKSSYNEQFF. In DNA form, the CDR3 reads TGTGCCAGCAGCTCTCAGACGGGCGGGGGGAAGAGCTCCTACAATGAGCAGTTCTTC. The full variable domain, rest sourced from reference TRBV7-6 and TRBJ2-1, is GAGVSQSPRYKVTKRGQDVALRCDPISGHVSLYWYRQALGQGPEFLTYFNYEAQQDKSGLPNDRFSAERPEGSISTLTIQRTEQRDSAMYRCASSSQTGGGKSSYNEQFFGPGTRLTVL.

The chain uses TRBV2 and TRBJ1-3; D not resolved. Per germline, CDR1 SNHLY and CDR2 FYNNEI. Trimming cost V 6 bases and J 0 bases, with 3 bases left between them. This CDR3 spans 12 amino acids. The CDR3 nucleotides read TGTGCCAGCAGCCGCTCTGGAAACACCATATATTTT. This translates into CASSRSGNTIYF.

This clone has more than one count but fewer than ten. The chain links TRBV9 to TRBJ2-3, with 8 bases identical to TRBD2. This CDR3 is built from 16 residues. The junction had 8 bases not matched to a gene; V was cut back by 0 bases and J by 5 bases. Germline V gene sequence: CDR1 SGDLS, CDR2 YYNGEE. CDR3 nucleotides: TGTGCCAGCAGCGTAGGGGGCGGGAGGTTAGGAGATACGCAGTATTTT. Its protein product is CASSVGGGRLGDTQYF.

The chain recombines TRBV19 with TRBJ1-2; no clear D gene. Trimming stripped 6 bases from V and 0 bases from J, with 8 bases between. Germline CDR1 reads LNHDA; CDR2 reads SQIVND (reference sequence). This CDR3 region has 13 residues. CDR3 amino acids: CASSRSTNYGYTF. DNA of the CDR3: TGTGCCAGTAGCAGGTCAACTAACTATGGCTACACCTTC.

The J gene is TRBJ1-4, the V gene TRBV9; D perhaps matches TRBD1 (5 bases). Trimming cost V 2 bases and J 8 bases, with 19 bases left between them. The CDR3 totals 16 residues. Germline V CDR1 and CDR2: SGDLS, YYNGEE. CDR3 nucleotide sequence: TGTGCCAGCAGCGTGTCGATTGGGGACTCGCTGGAAAAACTGTTTTTT. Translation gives CASSVSIGDSLEKLFF.

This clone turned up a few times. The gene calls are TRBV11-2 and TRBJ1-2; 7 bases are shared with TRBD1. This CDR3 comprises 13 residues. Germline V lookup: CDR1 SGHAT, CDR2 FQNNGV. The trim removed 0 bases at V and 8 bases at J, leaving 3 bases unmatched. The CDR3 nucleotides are TGTGCCAGCAGCTTAGATGGGACAGCAGGCTACACCTTC. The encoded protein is CASSLDGTAGYTF.

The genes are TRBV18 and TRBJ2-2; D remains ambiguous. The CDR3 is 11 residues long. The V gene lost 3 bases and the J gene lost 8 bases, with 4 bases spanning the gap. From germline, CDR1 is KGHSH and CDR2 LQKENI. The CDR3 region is CASSPPGELFF. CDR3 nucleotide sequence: TGTGCCAGCTCACCCCCGGGGGAGCTGTTTTTT. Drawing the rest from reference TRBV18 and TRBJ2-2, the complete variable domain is NAGVMQNPRHLVRRRGQEARLRCSPMKGHSHVYWYRQLPEEGLKFMVYLQKENIIDESGMPKERFSAEFPKEGPSILRIQQVVRGDSAAYFCASSPPGELFFGEGSRLTVL.

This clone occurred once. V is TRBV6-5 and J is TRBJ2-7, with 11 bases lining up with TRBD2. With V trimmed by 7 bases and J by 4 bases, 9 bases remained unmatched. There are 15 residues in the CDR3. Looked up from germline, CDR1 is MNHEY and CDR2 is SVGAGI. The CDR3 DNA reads TGTGCCAGCAAACTAGCGGGAGAATTTGGATACGAGCAGTACTTC. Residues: CASKLAGEFGYEQYF.

The CDR3 region has the DNA TGTGCCAGCAGCTTTATACCGGGACAGGGATTTTTGAGGGGCTACACCTTC. Protein product: CASSFIPGQGFLRGYTF. The chain combines TRBV13 with TRBJ1-2, with 9 bases that match TRBD1. From germline, CDR1 is PRHDT and CDR2 FYEKMQ (reference sequence). The CDR3 covers 17 residues. Trimming at V came to 3 bases and at J to 8 bases, leaving 16 bases not matched to a gene.

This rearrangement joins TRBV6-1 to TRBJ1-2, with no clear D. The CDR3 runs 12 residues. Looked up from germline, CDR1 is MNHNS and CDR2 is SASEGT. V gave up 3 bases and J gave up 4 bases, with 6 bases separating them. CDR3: CASSEGSYGYTF. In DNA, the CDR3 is TGTGCCAGCAGTGAGGGCAGCTATGGCTACACCTTC.

CDR3 DNA: TGTGCCAGCAGTTACTCGTTTACAGGGGGGAGGACTGAAGCTTTCTTT. This codes for CASSYSFTGGRTEAFF. The chain employs TRBV6-5 and TRBJ1-1; 8 bases align to TRBD1. The CDR3 length is 16 residues. Germline CDR1 is MNHEY and CDR2 is SVGAGI. Trimming took 0 bases from V and 5 from J; bases not matched to a gene: 8.

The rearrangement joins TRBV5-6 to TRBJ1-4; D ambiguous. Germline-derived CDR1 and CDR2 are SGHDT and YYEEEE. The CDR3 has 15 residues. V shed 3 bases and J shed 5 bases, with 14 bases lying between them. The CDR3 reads CASSSIAGVNEKLFF. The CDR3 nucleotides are TGTGCCAGCAGCTCCATCGCGGGTGTCAATGAAAAACTGTTTTTT.

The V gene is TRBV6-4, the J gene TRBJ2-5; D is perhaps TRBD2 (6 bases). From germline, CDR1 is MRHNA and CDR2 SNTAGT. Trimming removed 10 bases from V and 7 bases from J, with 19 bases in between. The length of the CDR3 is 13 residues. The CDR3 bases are TGTGCCACCTCCACTAGCCGCTCGGGGACCCAGTACTTC. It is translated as CATSTSRSGTQYF.

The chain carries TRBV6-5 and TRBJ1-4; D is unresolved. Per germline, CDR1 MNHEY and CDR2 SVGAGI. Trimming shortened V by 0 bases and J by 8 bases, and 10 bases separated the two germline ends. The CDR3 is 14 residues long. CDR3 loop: CASSYSGFGEKLFF. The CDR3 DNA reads TGTGCCAGCAGTTACTCGGGTTTCGGGGAAAAACTGTTTTTT.

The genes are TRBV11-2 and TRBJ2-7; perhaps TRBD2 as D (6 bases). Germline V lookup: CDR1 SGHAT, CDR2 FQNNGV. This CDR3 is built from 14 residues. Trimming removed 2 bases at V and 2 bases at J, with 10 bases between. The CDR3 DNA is TGTGCCAGCAGCTTAACGCCGGGGGCCTACGAGCAGTACTTC. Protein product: CASSLTPGAYEQYF.

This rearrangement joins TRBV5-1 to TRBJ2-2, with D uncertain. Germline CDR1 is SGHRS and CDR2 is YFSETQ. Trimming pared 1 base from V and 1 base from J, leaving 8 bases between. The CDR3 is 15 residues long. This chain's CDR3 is CASSLSQRNTGELFF. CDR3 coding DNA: TGCGCCAGCAGCTTGTCACAAAGGAACACCGGGGAGCTGTTTTTT.

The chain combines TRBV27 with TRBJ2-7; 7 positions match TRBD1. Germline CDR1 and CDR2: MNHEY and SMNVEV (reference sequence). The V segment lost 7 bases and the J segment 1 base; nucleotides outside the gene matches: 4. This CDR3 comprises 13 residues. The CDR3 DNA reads TGTGCCAGCACCACGACAGGGTCCTACGAGCAGTACTTC. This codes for CASTTTGSYEQYF.

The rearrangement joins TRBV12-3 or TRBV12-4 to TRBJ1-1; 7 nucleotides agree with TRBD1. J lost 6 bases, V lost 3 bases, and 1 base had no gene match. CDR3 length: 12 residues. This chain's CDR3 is CASSFGQAEAFF. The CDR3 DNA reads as TGTGCCAGCAGTTTCGGACAGGCTGAAGCTTTCTTT.